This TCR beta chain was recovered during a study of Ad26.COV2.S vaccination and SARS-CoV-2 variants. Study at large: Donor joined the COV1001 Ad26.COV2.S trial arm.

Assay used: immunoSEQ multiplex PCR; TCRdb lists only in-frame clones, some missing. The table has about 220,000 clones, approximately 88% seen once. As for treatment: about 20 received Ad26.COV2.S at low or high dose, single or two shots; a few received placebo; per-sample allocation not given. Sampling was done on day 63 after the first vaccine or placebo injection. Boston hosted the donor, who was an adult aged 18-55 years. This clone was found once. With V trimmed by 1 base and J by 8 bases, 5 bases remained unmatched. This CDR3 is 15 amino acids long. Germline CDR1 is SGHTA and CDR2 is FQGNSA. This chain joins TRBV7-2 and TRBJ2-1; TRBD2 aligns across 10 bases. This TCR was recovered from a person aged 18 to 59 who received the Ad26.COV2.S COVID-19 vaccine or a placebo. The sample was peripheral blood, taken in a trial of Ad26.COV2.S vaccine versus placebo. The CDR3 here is CASSLERGGPYEQFF. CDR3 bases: TGTGCCAGCAGCTTAGAGCGGGGGGGCCCCTATGAGCAGTTCTTC.